These 29 T cell receptor beta chains originate from one sample sequenced in a study of regulatory T cells in long-lasting Graves disease. The time point here: newly diagnosed GD, antithyroid drugs for less than 3 months. The TCR library was prepared using RNA isolated from PBMCs. With iRepertoire HTBI primers and Arm-PCR of CDR3 regions, TCR beta libraries were built. TCRdb re-called the multiplex PCR reads through MiXCR, storing one row per CDR3 protein. Among roughly 560,000 distinct CDR3 sequences, 12% were seen once, and the ten largest hold roughly 9.3%. This same sample was also taken into another study, of T cells in Graves' hyperthyroidism and ophthalmopathy.

The material was peripheral blood mononuclear cells (PBMCs), obtained at new diagnosis, from a patient treated with antithyroid drugs. These receptors came from a woman aged 25 to 39 with Graves disease.

This clonotype has only a few counts. CDR3 in amino acids: CSAPFRAFEQYF. CDR3 DNA: TGCAGTGCTCCGTTCAGGGCGTTCGAGCAGTACTTC. The V gene is TRBV20-1, the J gene TRBJ2-7; D may be TRBD1 (5 bases). The germline V and J ends were trimmed by 5 bases and 6 bases, with 14 bases remaining between them. Germline V gene lookup returns CDR1 DFQATT and CDR2 SNEGSKA (reference sequence). The CDR3 loop spans 12 amino acids.

This chain uses TRBV7-9 with TRBJ2-2; TRBD1 aligns across 10 bases. The CDR3 has 16 amino acids. V lost 5 bases, J lost 6 bases, and 9 bases stayed unmatched. Per germline, CDR1 SEHNR and CDR2 FQNEAQ (reference sequence). The CDR3 reads CASSGPGQGSAGELFF. CDR3 DNA sequence: TGTGCCAGCAGCGGCCCGGGACAGGGGAGTGCCGGGGAGCTGTTTTTT.

This clonotype has just a few counts. The V and J genes are TRBV7-9 and TRBJ2-2; TRBD2 might be the D (6 bases). This CDR3 is 18 amino acids long. The V gene lost 7 bases and the J gene lost 4 bases, with 25 bases spanning the gap. The germline V gene has CDR1 SEHNR and CDR2 FQNEAQ (reference sequence). The CDR3 loop is CASTTAPLMGEATGELFF. The DNA of the CDR3 is TGTGCCAGCACCACCGCCCCCCTTATGGGGGAGGCCACCGGGGAGCTGTTTTTT.

This clonotype has ten or more counts. The chain employs TRBV11-2 and TRBJ2-5; D remains unclear. Germline V CDR1 and CDR2: SGHAT, FQNNGV. There are 14 residues in the CDR3. With 1 base removed from V and 4 bases from J, the gap between germline ends came to 10 bases. In nucleotides, the CDR3 is TGTGCCAGCAGCTTAGGGGCTCAGCGAGAGACCCAGTACTTC. It yields the protein CASSLGAQRETQYF.

This clonotype was seen ten or more times. The CDR3 region is CASSPPTGVSGKLFF. The CDR3 DNA follows: TGTGCCAGCTCACCACCCACAGGGGTGTCGGGAAAACTGTTTTTT. This sequence joins TRBV18 and TRBJ1-4, with 7 bases aligning to TRBD1. Germline CDR1 KGHSH, CDR2 LQKENI. This CDR3 has 15 amino acids. After removal of 0 bases from V and 10 bases from J, the junction contained 8 bases not matched to a gene.

This clonotype has ten or more counts. This chain's CDR3 is CASSQERFGTERTEAFF. The DNA of the CDR3 is TGTGCCAGCAGCCAAGAAAGATTCGGGACAGAGCGAACTGAAGCTTTCTTT. The genes are TRBV3-1 and TRBJ1-1, with 7 bases fitting TRBD1. CDR1 LGHDT and CDR2 YNNKEL come from the germline V gene (reference sequence). V gave up 0 bases and J gave up 5 bases; unmatched junction bases: 12. The CDR3 length is 17 residues.

This clonotype was counted many times. The CDR3 DNA is TGTGCCAGCAGTGAGGGGACAGTCTACAATGAGCAGTTCTTC. Its translation: CASSEGTVYNEQFF. The chain carries TRBV2 and TRBJ2-1, with 7 bases matching TRBD1. Germline V gene lookup returns CDR1 SNHLY and CDR2 FYNNEI. With V trimmed by 3 bases and J by 3 bases, 2 bases remained unmatched. The CDR3 has 14 residues. Full variable domain (outside the CDR3, taken from reference TRBV2 and TRBJ2-1): EPEVTQTPSHQVTQMGQEVILRCVPISNHLYFYWYRQILGQKVEFLVSFYNNEISEKSEIFDDQFSVERPDGSNFTLKIRSTKLEDSAMYFCASSEGTVYNEQFFGPGTRLTVL.

This clonotype was recorded at least ten times. The J gene is TRBJ2-2, the V gene TRBV7-2, with D tentatively TRBD1 (5 bases). Germline V gene lookup returns CDR1 SGHTA and CDR2 FQGNSA. The CDR3 has 14 residues. Trimming pared 2 bases from V and 7 bases from J, leaving 11 bases between. The CDR3 spells CASSLFSGIGELFF. The CDR3 DNA sequence: TGTGCCAGCAGCTTATTTTCAGGGATCGGGGAGCTGTTTTTT.

This clonotype has ten or more counts. The chain combines TRBV9 with TRBJ2-7; TRBD2 matches 8 bases. The CDR3 covers 16 residues. V lost 6 bases and J lost 2; bases outside the gene matches: 13. Germline V gene sequence: CDR1 SGDLS, CDR2 YYNGEE. The CDR3 sequence: CASTRRRAGAAYEQYF. CDR3 nucleotide sequence: TGTGCCAGCACGAGGAGGAGAGCGGGAGCGGCCTACGAGCAGTACTTC.

The CDR3 sequence: CASSLWTGAHQPQHF. CDR3 coding DNA: TGTGCCAGCAGTTTATGGACAGGTGCCCATCAGCCCCAGCATTTT. The gene calls are TRBV28 and TRBJ1-5, with D possibly TRBD1 on 6 matching bases. The CDR3 totals 15 residues. The ends were cut back, 0 bases at V and 5 bases at J, with 11 bases in the middle. Germline CDR1 and CDR2: MDHEN and SYDVKM.

This clonotype was counted only a few times. This chain uses TRBV20-1 with TRBJ1-4, with D unclear. V was clipped by 0 bases and J by 8 bases, with 16 bases between them. The germline CDR1 and CDR2 sequences are DFQATT and SNEGSKA (reference sequence). CDR3 length equals 15 residues. This CDR3 is CSARDLVGIGEKLFF. The CDR3 DNA sequence: TGCAGTGCTAGAGATTTAGTAGGGATCGGGGAAAAACTGTTTTTT.

This clonotype was counted many times. This chain links TRBV11-2 with TRBJ2-7; 9 bases agree with TRBD1. The CDR3 is 16 amino acids. Germline V CDR1 and CDR2: SGHAT, FQNNGV. V was pared by 3 bases and J by 4 bases, with 10 bases of the junction left unmatched. The chain's CDR3 is CASSFSGTGTGYEQYF. CDR3 sequence (DNA): TGTGCCAGCAGCTTTTCCGGGACAGGGACTGGGTACGAGCAGTACTTC.

This clonotype was counted at least ten times. The chain is built from TRBV5-1 and TRBJ1-2, with D tentatively TRBD1 (5 bases). V was cut by 6 bases and J by 3 bases, with 12 bases left in between. From germline, CDR1 is SGHRS and CDR2 YFSETQ. The CDR3 spans 13 residues. CDR3 sequence: CASKRDEYYGYTF. The DNA of the CDR3 is TGCGCCAGCAAAAGGGACGAATACTATGGCTACACCTTC.

The chain carries TRBV6-1 and TRBJ2-2; D may be TRBD1 (5 bases). The length of the CDR3 is 15 residues. Per germline, CDR1 MNHNS and CDR2 SASEGT. Trimming removed 5 bases at V and 5 bases at J, with 15 bases between. CDR3 sequence (DNA): TGTGCCAGCAGTAATCAGGGATTGAGAACCGGGGAGCTGTTTTTT. It specifies CASSNQGLRTGELFF.

This clonotype was detected ten times or more. The CDR3 loop reads CASSYSYRVYYEQYF. CDR3 in DNA: TGTGCCAGCAGTTACTCGTACAGGGTATACTACGAGCAGTACTTC. The rearrangement uses TRBV6-5 and TRBJ2-7; perhaps TRBD1 as D (6 bases). There are 15 residues in the CDR3. The V gene's germline CDR1 is MNHEY and CDR2 SVGAGI. Deletions cut 0 bases from V and 3 bases from J, with 12 bases between.

V is TRBV19 and J is TRBJ2-2; TRBD1 or TRBD2 may be the D gene (5 bases each). This CDR3 has 12 amino acids. V gave up 8 bases and J gave up 6 bases, with 10 bases separating them. The germline CDR1 and CDR2 sequences are LNHDA and SQIVND (reference sequence). CDR3 residues: CASGDLSGELFF. The CDR3 DNA sequence: TGTGCCAGTGGGGACCTGTCCGGGGAGCTGTTTTTT.

This sequence joins TRBV27 and TRBJ1-5; 7 bases fit TRBD1. This CDR3 region has 14 residues. The ends lost 5 bases at V and 4 bases at J; junction bases unmatched: 5. Germline loops: CDR1 MNHEY, CDR2 SMNVEV (reference sequence). The CDR3 loop is CASSPYRGNQPQHF. CDR3 nucleotide sequence: TGTGCCAGCAGTCCCTACAGGGGAAATCAGCCCCAGCATTTT.

V usage is TRBV19 and J usage is TRBJ2-1, with D uncertain. CDR3 size: 12 residues. CDR1 and CDR2 (germline): LNHDA, SQIVND (reference sequence). V lost 1 base, J lost 8 bases, and 6 bases lay in between. CDR3 sequence: CASSIVVDEQFF. CDR3 DNA sequence: TGTGCCAGTAGTATAGTAGTCGATGAGCAGTTCTTC.

Many counts were recorded for this clonotype. The rearrangement joins TRBV27 to TRBJ1-1; D might be TRBD1 (6 bases). From germline, CDR1 is MNHEY and CDR2 SMNVEV (reference sequence). V dropped 8 bases and J dropped 8 bases, with 18 bases sitting between them. This CDR3 is built from 13 residues. CDR3 sequence reads: CASRARVGAEAFF. DNA of the CDR3: TGTGCCAGCCGGGCCCGTGTGGGGGCGGAAGCTTTCTTT.

This clonotype was recorded only once. The V call is TRBV12-3 or TRBV12-4, the J call TRBJ2-1, with 7 bases matching TRBD2. This CDR3 has 14 amino acids. J lost 5 bases, V lost 2 bases, and 3 bases had no gene match. CDR3 coding DNA: TGTGCCAGCAGTTTACTAGCGGAGGACAATGAGCAGTTCTTC. Its protein product is CASSLLAEDNEQFF.

On this clonotype: A much larger clone sits a single nucleotide away, making a read error possible. V usage is TRBV27 and J usage is TRBJ2-2; D is uncertain. CDR3 length: 14 amino acids. Germline V gene lookup returns CDR1 MNHEY and CDR2 SMNVEV (reference sequence). In DNA form, the CDR3 reads TGTACCAGCAGATTGATACCCCTCGACGGGGAGCTGTTTTTT. Translated: CTSRLIPLDGELFF.

This clonotype was seen many times. V usage is TRBV6-1 and J usage is TRBJ1-1; no firm D call. The germline V and J ends were trimmed by 0 bases and 4 bases, with 15 bases remaining between them. This CDR3 contains 16 residues. Germline V lookup: CDR1 MNHNS, CDR2 SASEGT. The CDR3 here is CASSEARGRRSTEAFF. Written as DNA, the CDR3 is TGTGCCAGCAGTGAAGCCAGAGGCCGAAGGAGCACTGAAGCTTTCTTT.

This clonotype was seen many times. The rearrangement links TRBV27 to TRBJ1-1, with D unclear. The CDR3 runs to 14 residues. Germline values: CDR1 MNHEY, CDR2 SMNVEV (reference sequence). V lost 5 bases and J lost 1, with 11 bases in between. DNA of the CDR3: TGTGCCAGCAGTCCCGGACGGGCGAACACTGAAGCTTTCTTT. Amino acid sequence: CASSPGRANTEAFF.

In its sample, this clonotype was seen many times. The chain carries TRBV24-1 and TRBJ1-5, with D unclear. Trimming removed 3 bases at V and 6 bases at J, with 11 bases between. The CDR3 covers 14 residues. Germline V gene data show CDR1 as KGHDR and CDR2 as SFDVKD. CDR3 region: CATSDPKGSQPQHF. DNA for the CDR3: TGTGCCACCAGTGATCCTAAAGGGAGTCAGCCCCAGCATTTT.

This clonotype was detected only a few times. The CDR3 nucleotides read TGTGCCAGCAGCTTAACAGGGATACGAAGGGCCGGGGAGCTGTTTTTT. Translating gives CASSLTGIRRAGELFF. This chain uses TRBV5-6 with TRBJ2-2, with D possibly matching TRBD1 (6 bases). The germline gives CDR1 SGHDT, CDR2 YYEEEE. Trimming removed 2 bases at V and 6 bases at J, with 17 bases between. This CDR3 region has 16 residues.

V is TRBV20-1 and J is TRBJ2-5, with D possibly TRBD1 on 6 matching bases. Looked up from germline, CDR1 is DFQATT and CDR2 is SNEGSKA (reference sequence). The CDR3 is 16 residues long. V was pared by 3 bases and J by 1 base, with 18 bases between. CDR3 region: CSARDPSRGTQETQYF. CDR3 bases: TGCAGTGCTAGGGATCCCTCCAGGGGAACCCAAGAGACCCAGTACTTC.

The table lists this clonotype with many counts. The chain joins TRBV28 to TRBJ2-7; perhaps TRBD2 as D (6 bases). V lost 4 bases and J 3 bases, leaving 13 bases between the germline ends. The CDR3 is made up of 14 amino acids. The germline V gene encodes CDR1 MDHEN and CDR2 SYDVKM. CDR3 DNA: TGTGCCAGCAGTTCGGGAGCGGGCTTCTACGAGCAGTACTTC. As protein: CASSSGAGFYEQYF.

The chain is built from TRBV20-1 and TRBJ1-3; D call uncertain. CDR1 and CDR2 (germline): DFQATT, SNEGSKA (reference sequence). The length of the CDR3 is 12 residues. V lost 5 bases and J 4 bases, leaving 9 bases between the germline ends. CDR3 sequence reads: CSAEDGGNTIYF. The CDR3, as DNA: TGCAGTGCTGAAGACGGGGGAAACACCATATATTTT.

The chain couples TRBV6-2 or TRBV6-3 to TRBJ2-1; tentatively, D is TRBD2 (6 bases). CDR3 length equals 15 residues. V lost 8 bases, J lost 4 bases, and 18 bases lay in between. CDR1 is MNHEY, CDR2 SVGEGT, per germline. CDR3: CASRQGLLYYNEQFF. CDR3 nucleotides: TGTGCCAGCCGCCAGGGACTCCTTTATTACAATGAGCAGTTCTTC.